The clone carrying this TCR beta chain was found once. This specimen belongs to a study of blood T cell repertoires in COVID-19. This CDR3 is 13 amino acids long. V lost 3 bases, J lost 7 bases, and 5 bases stayed unmatched. Per the germline V gene, CDR1 is GTSNPN and CDR2 is SVGIG (reference sequence). TCRdb's table, derived via immunoSEQ multiplex PCR, lists solely in-frame clones and lacks some. The sample has 130,000 or so clones, about 74% seen once. The chain has TRBV30 and TRBJ1-2; 10 positions match TRBD1. What was sequenced was peripheral blood. This receptor was obtained from a human donor in a cohort sampled during active COVID-19. CDR3: CAWRGTGDGGYTF. The CDR3, as DNA: TGTGCCTGGAGAGGGACAGGGGATGGTGGCTACACCTTC. The full variable domain, its missing parts supplied by reference TRBV30 and TRBJ1-2, is SQTIHQWPATLVQPVGSPLSLECTVEGTSNPNLYWYRQAAGRGLQLLFYSVGIGQISSEVPQNLSASRPQDRQFILSSKKLLLSDSGFYLCAWRGTGDGGYTFGSGTRLTVV.